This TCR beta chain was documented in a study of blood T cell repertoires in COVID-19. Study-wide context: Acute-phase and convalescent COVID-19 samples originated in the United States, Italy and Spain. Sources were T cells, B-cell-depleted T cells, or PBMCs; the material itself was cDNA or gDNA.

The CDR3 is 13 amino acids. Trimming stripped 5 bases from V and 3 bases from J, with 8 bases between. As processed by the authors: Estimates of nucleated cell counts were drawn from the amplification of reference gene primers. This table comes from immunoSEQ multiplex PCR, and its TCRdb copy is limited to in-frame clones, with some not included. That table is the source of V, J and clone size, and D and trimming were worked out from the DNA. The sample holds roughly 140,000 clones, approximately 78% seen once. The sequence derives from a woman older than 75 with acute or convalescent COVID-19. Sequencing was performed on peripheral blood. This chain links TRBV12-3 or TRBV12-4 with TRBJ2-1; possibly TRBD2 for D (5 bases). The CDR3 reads CASSRTYYNEQFF. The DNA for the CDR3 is TGTGCCAGCAGTCGGACTTACTACAATGAGCAGTTCTTC.